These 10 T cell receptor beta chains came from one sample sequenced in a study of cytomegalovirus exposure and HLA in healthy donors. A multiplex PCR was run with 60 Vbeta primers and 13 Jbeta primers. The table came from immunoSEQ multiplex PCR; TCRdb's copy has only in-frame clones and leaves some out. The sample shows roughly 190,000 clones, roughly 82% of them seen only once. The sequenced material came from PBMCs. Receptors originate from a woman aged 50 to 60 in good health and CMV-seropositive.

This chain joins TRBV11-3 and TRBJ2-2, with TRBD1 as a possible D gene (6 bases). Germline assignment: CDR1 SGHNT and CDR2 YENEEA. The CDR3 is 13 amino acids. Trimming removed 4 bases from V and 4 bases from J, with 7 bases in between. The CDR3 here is CASSWGPTGELFF. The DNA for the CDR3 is TGTGCCAGCAGCTGGGGGCCCACCGGGGAGCTGTTTTTT.

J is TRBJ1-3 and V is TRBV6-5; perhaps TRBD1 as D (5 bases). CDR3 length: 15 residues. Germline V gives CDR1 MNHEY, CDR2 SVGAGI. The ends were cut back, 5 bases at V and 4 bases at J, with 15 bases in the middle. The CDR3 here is CASSARGSLGNTIYF. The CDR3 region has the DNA TGTGCCAGCAGTGCAAGGGGCTCTCTAGGAAACACCATATATTTT.

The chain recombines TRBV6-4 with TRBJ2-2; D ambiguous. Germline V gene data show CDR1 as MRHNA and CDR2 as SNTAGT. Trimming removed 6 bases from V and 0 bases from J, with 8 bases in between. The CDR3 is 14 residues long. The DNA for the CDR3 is TGTGCCAGCAGAGGTCAGGCGAACACCGGGGAGCTGTTTTTT. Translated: CASRGQANTGELFF.

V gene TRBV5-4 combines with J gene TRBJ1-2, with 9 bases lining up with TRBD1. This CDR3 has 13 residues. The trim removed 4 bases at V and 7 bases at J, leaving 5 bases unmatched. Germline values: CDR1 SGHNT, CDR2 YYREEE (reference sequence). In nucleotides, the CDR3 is TGTGCCAGCAGCATCCGGGACAGGGCTGGCTACACCTTC. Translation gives CASSIRDRAGYTF.

CDR3: CASSGQGPDEQYF. The CDR3 DNA reads TGTGCCAGCAGCGGACAGGGCCCTGACGAGCAGTACTTC. The chain couples TRBV7-9 to TRBJ2-7, with 8 bases lining up with TRBD1. With 5 bases clipped from V and 5 bases from J, the junction kept 5 bases outside the gene matches. The CDR3 runs to 13 residues. Germline loops: CDR1 SEHNR, CDR2 FQNEAQ (reference sequence).

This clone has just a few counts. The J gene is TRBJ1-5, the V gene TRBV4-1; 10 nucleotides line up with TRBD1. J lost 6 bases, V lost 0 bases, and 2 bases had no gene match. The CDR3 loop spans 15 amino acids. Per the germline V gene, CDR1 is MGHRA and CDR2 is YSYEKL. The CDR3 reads CASSQDGTGVQPQHF. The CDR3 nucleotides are TGCGCCAGCAGCCAAGATGGGACAGGGGTTCAGCCCCAGCATTTT.

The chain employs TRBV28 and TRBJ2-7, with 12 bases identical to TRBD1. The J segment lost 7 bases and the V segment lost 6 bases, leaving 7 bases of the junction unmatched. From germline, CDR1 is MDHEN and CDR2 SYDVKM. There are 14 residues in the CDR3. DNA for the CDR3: TGTGCCAGCAGATCCGGGACAGGGGGCAGGGAGCAGTACTTC. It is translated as CASRSGTGGREQYF. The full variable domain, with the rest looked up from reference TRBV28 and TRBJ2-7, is DVKVTQSSRYLVKRTGEKVFLECVQDMDHENMFWYRQDPGLGLRLIYFSYDVKMKEKGDIPEGYSVSREKKERFSLILESASTNQTSMYLCASRSGTGGREQYFGPGTRLTVT.

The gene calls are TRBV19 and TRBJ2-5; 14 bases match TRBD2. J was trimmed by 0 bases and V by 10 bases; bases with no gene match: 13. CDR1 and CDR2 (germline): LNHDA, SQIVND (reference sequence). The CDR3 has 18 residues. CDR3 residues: CATKDPRTSGGYQETQYF. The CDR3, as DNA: TGTGCCACCAAAGACCCGAGGACTAGCGGGGGGTACCAAGAGACCCAGTACTTC.

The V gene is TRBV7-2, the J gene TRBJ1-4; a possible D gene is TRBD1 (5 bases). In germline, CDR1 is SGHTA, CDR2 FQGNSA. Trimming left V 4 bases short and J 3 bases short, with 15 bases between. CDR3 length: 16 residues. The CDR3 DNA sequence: TGTGCCAGCAGCTCACAGGTCCTTCTGTCTAATGAAAAACTGTTTTTT. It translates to CASSSQVLLSNEKLFF.

CDR3 in amino acids: CASSPLDRAEAYEQYF. CDR3 nucleotides: TGTGCCAGCAGCCCCCTAGACAGGGCAGAAGCCTACGAGCAGTACTTC. This chain connects TRBV7-8 to TRBJ2-7; 7 nucleotides agree with TRBD1. CDR1 and CDR2 (germline): SGHVS, FQNEAQ. The length of the CDR3 is 16 residues. Losses at the gene ends were 5 bases for V and 2 bases for J; bases not matched to a gene: 12. Full variable domain (outside the CDR3, taken from reference TRBV7-8 and TRBJ2-7): GAGVSQSPRYKVAKRGQDVALRCDPISGHVSLFWYQQALGQGPEFLTYFQNEAQLDKSGLPSDRFFAERPEGSVSTLKIQRTQQEDSAVYLCASSPLDRAEAYEQYFGPGTRLTVT.